These 15 T cell receptor beta chains came from one sample sequenced in a study of blood T cell repertoires in COVID-19. Here immunoSEQ multiplex PCR was the method, and the copy in TCRdb shows in-frame clones only, minus some. The table lists about 430,000 clones, 70% to 90% of them singletons. The sequenced material came from PBMCs or T cells enriched from blood (not recorded which). Source of these receptors: a woman aged 25-40 years with acute COVID-19.

This chain's CDR3 is CAWSVLGQGDNEKLFF. The CDR3 nucleotides are TGTGCCTGGAGTGTACTAGGGCAGGGGGACAATGAAAAACTGTTTTTT. This sequence joins TRBV30 and TRBJ1-4; 7 bases match TRBD1. This CDR3 contains 16 residues. Germline CDR1 and CDR2: GTSNPN and SVGIG (reference sequence). V gave up 0 bases and J gave up 5 bases; unmatched junction bases: 9.

V gene TRBV18 combines with J gene TRBJ2-3, with 7 bases that match TRBD1. The CDR3 is 15 residues long. Germline CDR1 and CDR2: KGHSH and LQKENI. V shed 1 base and J 4 bases; nucleotides not matched to a gene: 5. The CDR3: CASSPLRDSPDTQYF. CDR3 nucleotide sequence: TGTGCCAGCTCACCACTAAGGGACAGCCCAGATACGCAGTATTTT.

The chain uses TRBV25-1 and TRBJ1-1; maybe TRBD1 (5 bases). The V gene's germline CDR1 is MGHDK and CDR2 SYGVNS. The CDR3 loop spans 13 amino acids. V gave up 6 bases and J gave up 1 base, with 9 bases separating them. The CDR3 here is CASRGQGNTEAFF. The CDR3 DNA reads TGTGCCAGCAGGGGGCAGGGGAACACTGAAGCTTTCTTT. Drawing the rest from reference TRBV25-1 and TRBJ1-1, the complete variable domain is EADIYQTPRYLVIGTGKKITLECSQTMGHDKMYWYQQDPGMELHLIHYSYGVNSTEKGDLSSESTVSRIRTEHFPLTLESARPSHTSQYLCASRGQGNTEAFFGQGTRLTVV.

The chain has TRBV5-6 and TRBJ2-2; tentatively, D is TRBD2 (5 bases). This CDR3 has 13 residues. Between the trimmed V and J ends, which lost 4 bases and 6 bases, there was a span of 10 bases. The V gene's germline CDR1 is SGHDT and CDR2 YYEEEE. The CDR3 coding sequence is TGTGCCAGCAGCCGGACGCGGGCCGGGGAGCTGTTTTTT. It translates to CASSRTRAGELFF.

V is TRBV12-5 and J is TRBJ2-1, with 10 bases identical to TRBD1. Unmatched junction bases numbered 3, after V lost 1 base and J lost 9 bases. Germline V lookup: CDR1 LGHNT, CDR2 FRNRAP. There are 14 residues in the CDR3. CDR3 amino acids: CASGLGQGASEQFF. CDR3 DNA: TGTGCTAGTGGTTTGGGACAGGGGGCTTCTGAGCAGTTCTTC.

This chain uses TRBV30 with TRBJ1-5; the D gene is possibly TRBD1 (5 bases). Germline CDR1 is GTSNPN and CDR2 is SVGIG (reference sequence). This CDR3 is built from 13 residues. The germline V and J ends were trimmed by 0 bases and 7 bases, with 10 bases remaining between them. The CDR3: CAWSVKGSQPQHF. CDR3 bases: TGTGCCTGGAGTGTTAAGGGGTCCCAGCCCCAGCATTTT.

The genes are TRBV3-1 (or the pseudogene TRBV3-2) and TRBJ2-3; the D gene is possibly TRBD2 (7 bases). V was clipped by 4 bases and J by 2 bases, with 10 bases between them. This CDR3 has 14 amino acids. Germline CDR1 and CDR2: LGHDT and YNNKEL (reference sequence). CDR3 in DNA: TGTGCCAGCAGCCTACGGGGGGCCACAGATACGCAGTATTTT. It encodes CASSLRGATDTQYF.

This chain joins TRBV30 and TRBJ2-1, with 11 bases fitting TRBD2. CDR3 length: 15 amino acids. Looked up from germline, CDR1 is GTSNPN and CDR2 is SVGIG (reference sequence). Germline trimming cut 3 bases from V and 9 bases from J; bases unmatched to any gene: 10. CDR3 in DNA: TGTGCCTGGAGCCCGACGGGACTAGCGGCAGGTGAGCAGTTCTTC. Protein sequence: CAWSPTGLAAGEQFF. Combining the CDR3 with reference TRBV30 and TRBJ2-1 gives the whole variable domain SQTIHQWPATLVQPVGSPLSLECTVEGTSNPNLYWYRQAAGRGLQLLFYSVGIGQISSEVPQNLSASRPQDRQFILSSKKLLLSDSGFYLCAWSPTGLAAGEQFFGPGTRLTVL.

The CDR3 coding sequence is TGCGCCAGCAACCCGGGACAGCCGAACACTGAAGCTTTCTTT. It specifies CASNPGQPNTEAFF. The chain is built from TRBV5-1 and TRBJ1-1; 7 bases align to TRBD1. The germline CDR1 and CDR2 sequences are SGHRS and YFSETQ. V lost 6 bases and J lost 1; bases outside the gene matches: 6. The CDR3 length is 14 residues. The entire variable domain, with the rest obtained from reference TRBV5-1 and TRBJ1-1, is as follows: KAGVTQTPRYLIKTRGQQVTLSCSPISGHRSVSWYQQTPGQGLQFLFEYFSETQRNKGNFPGRFSGRQFSNSRSEMNVSTLELGDSALYLCASNPGQPNTEAFFGQGTRLTVV.

The chain uses TRBV7-2 and TRBJ2-5; maybe TRBD1 (5 bases). Trimming took 3 bases from V and 3 from J, leaving 20 bases between them. The CDR3 spans 17 residues. The germline gives CDR1 SGHTA, CDR2 FQGNSA. The CDR3 coding sequence is TGTGCCAGCAGCTTGGGTAGGATAGGGGTGGGTGAAGAGACCCAGTACTTC. Translating gives CASSLGRIGVGEETQYF. Full variable domain (outside the CDR3, taken from reference TRBV7-2 and TRBJ2-5): GAGVSQSPSNKVTEKGKDVELRCDPISGHTALYWYRQSLGQGLEFLIYFQGNSAPDKSGLPSDRFSAERTGGSVSTLTIQRTQQEDSAVYLCASSLGRIGVGEETQYFGPGTRLLVL.

This clone is a singleton in its sample. The V call is TRBV30, the J call TRBJ2-2; TRBD1 is a possible D gene (6 bases). This CDR3 is 14 amino acids long. Germline CDR1 reads GTSNPN; CDR2 reads SVGIG (reference sequence). Trimming took 3 bases from V and 1 from J, leaving 9 bases between them. The chain's CDR3 is CAWRTGLNTGELFF. The CDR3 nucleotides are TGTGCCTGGAGAACAGGGCTGAACACCGGGGAGCTGTTTTTT.

This chain connects TRBV12-3 or TRBV12-4 to TRBJ1-1; no clear D gene. V lost 3 bases, J lost 4 bases, and 6 bases lay in between. There are 12 residues in the CDR3. CDR3 loop: CASSLEGTEAFF. The CDR3 nucleotides are TGTGCCAGCAGTTTGGAGGGCACTGAAGCTTTCTTT.

The rearrangement links TRBV2 to TRBJ1-2; D call uncertain. Per the germline V gene, CDR1 is SNHLY and CDR2 is FYNNEI. Between the trimmed V and J ends, which lost 0 bases and 0 bases, there was a span of 8 bases. This CDR3 region has 15 residues. CDR3 coding DNA: TGTGCCAGCAGTGAAGCCAGAAAAGCTAACTATGGCTACACCTTC. Translation gives CASSEARKANYGYTF.

This clone was recorded only once. The V and J genes are TRBV5-1 and TRBJ1-5; 7 bases line up with TRBD1. The trim removed 4 bases at V and 6 bases at J, leaving 7 bases unmatched. From germline, CDR1 is SGHRS and CDR2 YFSETQ. CDR3 length: 14 amino acids. In nucleotides, the CDR3 is TGCGCCAGCAGCCAAACTACAGGGGTTCAGCCCCAGCATTTT. Protein sequence: CASSQTTGVQPQHF.

The chain links TRBV5-1 to TRBJ1-6; tentative D call: TRBD1 (5 bases). CDR3 size: 13 residues. The germline V gene has CDR1 SGHRS and CDR2 YFSETQ. V lost 7 bases to trimming and J lost 9 bases, with 14 bases between them. The DNA for the CDR3 is TGCGCCAGCCGCCTGGGGGGAGTTTCACCCCTCCACTTT. Amino acids: CASRLGGVSPLHF.